This T cell receptor (beta chain) was captured by sequencing in a study of blood T cell repertoires in COVID-19. As for the study in general: Samples of COVID-19 (acute and convalescent) were obtained from the United States, Italy and Spain. Nucleic acid was either cDNA or gDNA, and it came from T cells, B-cell-depleted T cells, or PBMCs.

This clone was observed a few times. The CDR3 extends over 16 amino acids. Germline V gives CDR1 SGHVS, CDR2 FQNEAQ. J was trimmed by 5 bases and V by 5 bases; bases with no gene match: 6. The authors' processing: Cell counts per sample came from amplifying reference gene primers. Method: immunoSEQ multiplex PCR; TCRdb's copy keeps in-frame clones and lacks some. Clone size and V and J calls were adopted from that table, with D and trimming inferred from the DNA. The sample contains just under 65,000 clones, approximately 86% of which appear only once. The TCR originated in a man aged 40-55 years with acute or convalescent COVID-19. The rearrangement joins TRBV7-8 to TRBJ2-2, with 12 bases that match TRBD1. Sequencing was performed on peripheral blood. The CDR3, as DNA: TGTGCCAGCAGCGTAAGGGACAGGGGGCGTACCGGGGAGCTGTTTTTT. Protein product: CASSVRDRGRTGELFF.